These T cell receptor beta chains were read from a single sample in a study of CD8+CD57+ T cells in acquired aplastic anemia. TCRdb ran MiXCR on the reads and lists one entry per CDR3 protein. Here the sample spans roughly 180,000 distinct CDR3 sequences, less than 65% being singletons. The sequenced sample was sorted CD4+, CD8+, or CD8+CD57+ T cells (not recorded which) from PBMCs. These receptors were taken from a human donor with severe aplastic anemia or a healthy control (not recorded which). The CDR3 runs from the conserved cysteine through the conserved F or W.

v_call: TRBV29-1
j_call: TRBJ2-7
cdr3_length: 14
cdr3_aa: CSVELGDLGYEQYF

v_call: TRBV2
j_call: TRBJ1-5
cdr3_length: 13
cdr3_aa: CASRQQGTQPQHF

v_call: TRBV20-1
j_call: TRBJ1-2
cdr3_length: 13
cdr3_aa: CSARDSTNYGYTF

v_call: TRBV9
j_call: TRBJ1-2
cdr3_length: 15
cdr3_aa: CASSAGGTGVYGYTF

v_call: TRBV5-5
j_call: TRBJ1-5
cdr3_length: 8
cdr3_aa: CASSPGHF

v_call: TRBV20-1
j_call: TRBJ2-7
cdr3_length: 15
cdr3_aa: CSARPGQGASYEQYF

v_call: TRBV7-8
j_call: TRBJ2-3
cdr3_length: 15
cdr3_aa: CASSTPDRSTDTQYF

v_call: TRBV5-1
j_call: TRBJ1-3
cdr3_length: 16
cdr3_aa: CASSPTGPGVGNTIYF

v_call: TRBV15
j_call: TRBJ2-1
cdr3_length: 15
cdr3_aa: CATALGLGGINEQFF

v_call: TRBV20-1
j_call: TRBJ2-1
cdr3_length: 16
cdr3_aa: CSARGGSGGAPGEQFF

v_call: TRBV20-1
j_call: TRBJ2-1
cdr3_length: 16
cdr3_aa: CSARDLGRGDYNEQFF

v_call: TRBV7-6
j_call: TRBJ2-1
cdr3_length: 16
cdr3_aa: CASSGGQASSYNEQFF

v_call: TRBV7-9
j_call: TRBJ1-1
cdr3_length: 13
cdr3_aa: CASSPRTGIEAFF

v_call: TRBV25-1
j_call: TRBJ2-4
cdr3_length: 14
cdr3_aa: CASSETGAENIQYF

v_call: TRBV7-2
j_call: TRBJ2-7
cdr3_length: 12
cdr3_aa: CASRKQGYEQYF

v_call: TRBV28
j_call: TRBJ2-7
cdr3_length: 12
cdr3_aa: CASESNSYEQYF

v_call: TRBV20-1
j_call: TRBJ2-6
cdr3_length: 13
cdr3_aa: CSAPDDGANVLTF

v_call: TRBV12-3/TRBV12-4
j_call: TRBJ2-6
cdr3_length: 14
cdr3_aa: CASSYDAGANVLTF

v_call: TRBV10-3
j_call: TRBJ2-6
cdr3_length: 15
cdr3_aa: CAAVGDLSGANVLTF

v_call: TRBV2
j_call: TRBJ2-7
cdr3_length: 16
cdr3_aa: CASSEAGWASSYEQYF